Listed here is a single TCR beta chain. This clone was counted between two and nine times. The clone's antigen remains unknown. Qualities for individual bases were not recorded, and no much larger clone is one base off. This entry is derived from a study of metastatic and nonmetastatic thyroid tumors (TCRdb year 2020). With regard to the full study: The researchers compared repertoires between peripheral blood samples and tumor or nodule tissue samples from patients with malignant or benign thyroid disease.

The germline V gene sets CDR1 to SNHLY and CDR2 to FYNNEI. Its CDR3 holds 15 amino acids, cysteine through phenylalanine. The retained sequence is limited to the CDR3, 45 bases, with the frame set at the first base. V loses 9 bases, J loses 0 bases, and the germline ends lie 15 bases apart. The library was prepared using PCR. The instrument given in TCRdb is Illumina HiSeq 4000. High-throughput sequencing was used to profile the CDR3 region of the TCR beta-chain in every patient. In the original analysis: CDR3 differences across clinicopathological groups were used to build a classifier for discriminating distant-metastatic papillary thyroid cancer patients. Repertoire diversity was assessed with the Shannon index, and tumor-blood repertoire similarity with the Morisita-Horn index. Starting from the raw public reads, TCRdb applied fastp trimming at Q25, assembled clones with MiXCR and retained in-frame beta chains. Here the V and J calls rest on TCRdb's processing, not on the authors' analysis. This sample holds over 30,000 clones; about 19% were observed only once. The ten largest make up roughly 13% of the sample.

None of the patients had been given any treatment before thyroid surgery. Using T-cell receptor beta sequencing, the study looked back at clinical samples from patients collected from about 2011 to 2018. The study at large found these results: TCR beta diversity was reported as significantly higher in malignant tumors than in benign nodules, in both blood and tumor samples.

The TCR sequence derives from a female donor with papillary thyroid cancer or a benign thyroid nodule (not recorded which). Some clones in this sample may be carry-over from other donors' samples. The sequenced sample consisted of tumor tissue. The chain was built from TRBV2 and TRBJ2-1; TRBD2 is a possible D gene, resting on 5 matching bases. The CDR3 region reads CASRGLGSSYNEQFF. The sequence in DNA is TGTGCCAGTAGAGGGCTAGGGAGCTCCTACAATGAGCAGTTCTTC.